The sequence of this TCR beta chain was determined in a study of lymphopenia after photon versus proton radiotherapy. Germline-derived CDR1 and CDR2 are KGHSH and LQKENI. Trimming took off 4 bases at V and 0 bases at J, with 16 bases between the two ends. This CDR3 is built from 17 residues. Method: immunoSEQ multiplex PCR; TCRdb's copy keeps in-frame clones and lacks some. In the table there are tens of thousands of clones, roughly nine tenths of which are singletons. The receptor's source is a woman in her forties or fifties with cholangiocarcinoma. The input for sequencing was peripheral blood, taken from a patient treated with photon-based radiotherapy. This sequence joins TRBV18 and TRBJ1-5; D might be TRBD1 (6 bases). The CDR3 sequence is CASSQSGTTYSNQPQHF. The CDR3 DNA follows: TGTGCCAGCTCACAATCCGGGACAACTTATAGCAATCAGCCCCAGCATTTT.